Listed below are T cell receptor beta chains from one sample, sequenced in a study of T cells in Graves' hyperthyroidism and ophthalmopathy. MiXCR, applied by TCRdb to the multiplex PCR reads, yields one record per CDR3 protein. In the table there are about 700,000 distinct CDR3 sequences, 13% to 15% of which are singletons. Sequenced sample: blood. All receptors come from a woman under 30 with Graves' hyperthyroidism. Each CDR3 is given with its conserved first and last residue. D genes are given only for firm matches. Not every row has a clone size; where given, it reads once, few, many or a size class.

NA,TRBJ2-5,TRBV5-4,many,CASSLVRGFRETQYF,TGTGCCAGCAGCTTAGTAAGGGGGTTTAGAGAGACCCAGTACTTC
NA,TRBJ2-7,TRBV2,NA,CASSVAGPYEQYF,TGTGCCAGCAGTGTCGCGGGACCCTACGAGCAGTACTTC
TRBD1,TRBJ1-4,TRBV24-1,few,CATSDFGTGKLFF,TGTGCCACCAGTGATTTCGGGACAGGGAAACTGTTTTTT
TRBD1,TRBJ2-1,TRBV20-1,few,CSARRTGTGPTSSYNEQFF,TGCAGTGCTAGGAGAACCGGGACAGGGCCTACGAGCTCCTACAATGAGCAGTTCTTC
NA,TRBJ2-5,TRBV7-8,many,CASSLKQETQYF,TGTGCCAGCAGCTTAAAGCAAGAGACCCAGTACTTC
TRBD2,TRBJ2-5,TRBV18,NA,CASSRWLAGETQYF,TGTGCCAGCTCAAGGTGGCTAGCGGGAGAGACCCAGTACTTC
NA,TRBJ2-1,TRBV9,many,CASSVEGGGLTNEQFF,TGTGCCAGCAGCGTAGAAGGGGGGGGGCTGACCAATGAGCAGTTCTTC
TRBD1,TRBJ1-2,TRBV4-3,NA,CASSRGTETNYGYTF,TGCGCCAGCAGCCGGGGGACAGAAACTAACTATGGCTACACCTTC
NA,TRBJ1-2,TRBV6-5,NA,CASSYDNFLNYGYTF,TGTGCCAGCAGTTACGACAACTTTTTAAACTATGGCTACACCTTC
TRBD2,TRBJ2-7,TRBV6-1,few,CARILAGEHEQYF,TGTGCCAGAATACTAGCGGGAGAACACGAGCAGTACTTC
NA,TRBJ2-7,TRBV4-3,NA,CASSPRLGDEQYF,TGCGCCAGCAGCCCCCGTTTGGGGGACGAGCAGTACTTC
TRBD1,TRBJ2-1,TRBV6-1,NA,CASSLLVGQGDNEQFF,TGTGCCAGCAGCCTTCTGGTCGGACAGGGAGACAATGAGCAGTTCTTC
TRBD1,TRBJ2-7,TRBV4-1,many,CASSPGTGSREQYF,TGCGCCAGCAGCCCCGGGACAGGGTCTCGTGAGCAGTACTTC
TRBD1,TRBJ2-2,TRBV3-1,many,CASRGQGLSGELFF,TGTGCCAGCCGAGGACAGGGGCTTTCTGGGGAGCTGTTTTTT
NA,TRBJ2-5,TRBV5-1,many,CASSGGTQETQYF,TGCGCCAGCAGCGGGGGGACACAAGAGACCCAGTACTTC
NA,TRBJ2-3,TRBV6-5,many,CASSYRAYSTDTQYF,TGTGCCAGCAGTTACAGGGCTTACAGCACAGATACGCAGTATTTT
NA,TRBJ2-7,TRBV9,NA,CASSVGGTYYEQYF,TGTGCCAGCAGCGTAGGTGGAACTTACTACGAGCAGTACTTC
TRBD1,TRBJ1-5,TRBV30,many,CAWSVTRGGGYGQPQHF,TGTGCCTGGAGTGTAACCAGGGGGGGTGGGTACGGTCAGCCCCAGCATTTT
NA,TRBJ1-1,TRBV18,many,CASSPGEGMSTEAFF,TGTGCCAGCTCACCGGGTGAGGGAATGAGCACTGAAGCTTTCTTT
TRBD2,TRBJ2-2,TRBV20-1,many,CSARNDAGDHTGELFF,TGCAGTGCTAGGAACGATGCGGGAGACCACACCGGGGAGCTGTTTTTT
TRBD1,TRBJ1-1,TRBV5-1,many,CASSHDRGETEAFF,TGCGCCAGCAGCCACGACAGGGGGGAGACTGAAGCTTTCTTT
NA,TRBJ2-1,TRBV24-1,NA,CATSDWGRGEQFF,TGTGCCACCAGTGATTGGGGACGGGGTGAGCAGTTCTTC
NA,TRBJ2-7,TRBV19,few,CASSSSMGGYEQYF,TGTGCCAGTAGTTCGTCCATGGGGGGTTACGAGCAGTACTTC
TRBD1,TRBJ2-5,TRBV11-3,once,CASSGTGGLQETQYF,TGTGCCAGCAGCGGGACAGGGGGCCTCCAAGAGACCCAGTACTTC
NA,TRBJ2-7,TRBV30,many,CAWSVLEGDEQYF,TGTGCCTGGAGTGTACTCGAGGGAGACGAGCAGTACTTC
TRBD2,TRBJ2-1,TRBV11-2,many,CASSSHAAASGRRNEQFF,TGTGCCAGCAGCTCCCACGCGGCGGCTAGCGGGAGAAGGAATGAGCAGTTCTTC
NA,TRBJ2-3,TRBV28,NA,CASSWLTDTQYF,TGTGCCAGCAGTTGGTTAACAGATACGCAGTATTTT
TRBD1,TRBJ2-3,TRBV7-2,many,CASSFGTGKDTQYF,TGTGCCAGCAGCTTTGGGACAGGGAAAGATACGCAGTATTTT